Following are 30 T cell receptor beta chains from one sample sequenced in a study of blood T cell repertoires in COVID-19. Profiling relied on immunoSEQ multiplex PCR, and the TCRdb table lists in-frame clones only, not all of them. Of about 160,000 clones listed, approximately 80% were seen once; the top ten hold approximately 8%. Material for sequencing was peripheral blood. Source of these receptors: a man between 60 and 70 years old with acute or convalescent COVID-19.

The chain joins TRBV10-1 to TRBJ2-1; 9 positions match TRBD2. J gave up 5 bases and V 10 bases, and 9 bases lay outside the gene matches. CDR3 length: 14 amino acids. Germline V CDR1 and CDR2: WNHNN, SYGVQD (reference sequence). CDR3 protein: CATQGGGADNEQFF. CDR3 bases: TGCGCCACACAAGGCGGGGGGGCGGACAATGAGCAGTTCTTC.

This clone has a handful of counts. The chain links TRBV7-9 to TRBJ1-6; possible D gene TRBD1, 6 bases. Germline V gene data show CDR1 as SEHNR and CDR2 as FQNEAQ (reference sequence). Trimming stripped 2 bases from V and 9 bases from J, with 14 bases between. This CDR3 contains 15 residues. The CDR3 DNA reads as TGTGCCAGCAGCTTATCAGGGGCGGATTCTTCACCCCTCCACTTT. Protein sequence: CASSLSGADSSPLHF.

The rearrangement uses TRBV19 and TRBJ1-4, with TRBD1 matching 10 bases. This CDR3 has 15 amino acids. Germline CDR1 LNHDA, CDR2 SQIVND (reference sequence). The V and J ends lost 7 bases and 1 base, in that order; junction bases with no gene match: 3. In DNA form, the CDR3 reads TGTGCCAGTAACGGGGACAGGGGAACTAATGAAAAACTGTTTTTT. Protein product: CASNGDRGTNEKLFF.

V gene TRBV2 combines with J gene TRBJ2-7, with 16 positions matching TRBD2. V gave up 6 bases and J gave up 2 bases; unmatched junction bases: 4. The CDR3 extends over 16 amino acids. Germline loops: CDR1 SNHLY, CDR2 FYNNEI. The CDR3 spells CASRKGLAGGTYEQYF. The CDR3 bases are TGTGCCAGCAGGAAGGGACTAGCGGGGGGGACCTACGAGCAGTACTTC.

The rearrangement uses TRBV7-2 and TRBJ1-5; weak D call: TRBD1 (5 bases). Germline V gives CDR1 SGHTA, CDR2 FQGNSA. The CDR3 runs to 14 residues. V gave up 4 bases and J gave up 6 bases, with 13 bases separating them. As DNA, the CDR3 is TGTGCCAGCAGCTATGGGGGGTTAGGTCAGCCCCAGCATTTT. Its protein is CASSYGGLGQPQHF.

J is TRBJ2-1 and V is TRBV5-6; 9 nucleotides line up with TRBD1. The junction had 11 bases not matched to a gene; V was cut back by 4 bases and J by 6 bases. The CDR3 contains 16 residues. CDR1 and CDR2 (germline): SGHDT, YYEEEE. The CDR3 DNA follows: TGTGCCAGCAGCGATGCCCCCGGGACAGGGATCAATGAGCAGTTCTTC. Translating gives CASSDAPGTGINEQFF.

This clone was recorded a few times. The V gene is TRBV6-5, the J gene TRBJ2-2, with 7 bases matching TRBD2. The V gene end was trimmed by 1 base and the J gene end by 0 bases; junction bases not matched to a gene: 2. Germline values: CDR1 MNHEY, CDR2 SVGAGI. CDR3 length: 16 residues. CDR3 bases: TGTGCCAGCAGTTACTATCGGGGGGCGAACACCGGGGAGCTGTTTTTT. This codes for CASSYYRGANTGELFF.

The chain carries TRBV6-5 and TRBJ2-2; 10 nucleotides match TRBD1. The CDR3 runs to 15 residues. Trimming removed 2 bases from V and 3 bases from J; junction bases left unmatched: 0. The germline V gene encodes CDR1 MNHEY and CDR2 SVGAGI. The CDR3 spells CASSYGTGDTGELFF. CDR3 sequence (DNA): TGTGCCAGCAGTTACGGGACAGGGGACACCGGGGAGCTGTTTTTT.

Ten or more counts support this clone. The chain combines TRBV6-2 or TRBV6-3 with TRBJ2-1; D is unresolved. The CDR3 is 18 residues long. Looked up from germline, CDR1 is MNHEY and CDR2 is SVGEGT. V was shortened by 0 bases and J by 3 bases, with 18 bases between the two germline ends. DNA for the CDR3: TGTGCCAGCAGTTACTCGAACTTTCCGGGTGAAGGCTACAATGAGCAGTTCTTC. Its protein is CASSYSNFPGEGYNEQFF.

This chain joins TRBV2 and TRBJ1-5, with D possibly TRBD1 on 5 matching bases. The CDR3 runs to 13 residues. Per the germline V gene, CDR1 is SNHLY and CDR2 is FYNNEI. The V and J ends lost 7 bases and 11 bases respectively, with 18 bases between them. The chain's CDR3 is CASMEGALESQHF. As DNA, the CDR3 is TGTGCCAGCATGGAAGGGGCCCTCGAATCCCAGCATTTT.

This clone has only a few counts. This chain connects TRBV4-3 to TRBJ1-1; D uncertain. This CDR3 has 15 residues. Trimming cost V 0 bases and J 1 base, with 9 bases left between them. Germline V lookup: CDR1 LGHNA, CDR2 YSLEER. CDR3 in amino acids: CASSQDWAANTEAFF. CDR3 DNA sequence: TGCGCCAGCAGCCAAGATTGGGCAGCGAACACTGAAGCTTTCTTT.

This clone appeared a few times. The chain carries TRBV11-2 and TRBJ1-6, with a possible D match to TRBD1 (5 bases). The germline V gene encodes CDR1 SGHAT and CDR2 FQNNGV. The CDR3 is 15 amino acids. Trimming pared 1 base from V and 7 bases from J, leaving 11 bases between. The CDR3 DNA reads TGTGCCAGCAGCTTAGTCTACCAGGGCAATTCACCCCTCCACTTT. This translates into CASSLVYQGNSPLHF.

This clone was seen repeatedly, ten times or more. The V gene is TRBV5-1, the J gene TRBJ2-3; maybe TRBD2 (6 bases). Germline loops: CDR1 SGHRS, CDR2 YFSETQ. Trimming took 0 bases from V and 0 from J, leaving 11 bases between them. The CDR3 has 16 residues. CDR3 in DNA: TGCGCCAGCAGCTTGGAAGGGCGGGGAAGCACAGATACGCAGTATTTT. It codes for CASSLEGRGSTDTQYF.

The genes are TRBV13 and TRBJ2-1; 8 bases map to TRBD1. Germline V lookup: CDR1 PRHDT, CDR2 FYEKMQ (reference sequence). The ends lost 2 bases at V and 7 bases at J; junction bases unmatched: 7. The CDR3 contains 15 residues. In DNA form, the CDR3 reads TGTGCCAGCAGCTTACCAGGGGGCGCAGGGAATGAGCAGTTCTTC. Translating it yields CASSLPGGAGNEQFF.

The gene calls are TRBV7-9 and TRBJ1-4; D might be TRBD1 (5 bases). The CDR3 extends over 14 amino acids. The germline CDR1 and CDR2 sequences are SEHNR and FQNEAQ (reference sequence). Trimming took off 1 base at V and 7 bases at J, with 10 bases between the two ends. The CDR3 DNA reads as TGTGCCAGCAGCTTAGAGGGGCTCGCTGAAAAACTGTTTTTT. Its translation is CASSLEGLAEKLFF.

The sample holds one count of this clone. The gene calls are TRBV2 and TRBJ2-3; TRBD2 agrees at 7 bases. CDR1 is SNHLY, CDR2 FYNNEI, per germline. This CDR3 spans 15 amino acids. V trimming: 6 bases; J trimming: 3 bases; junction bases outside the gene matches: 9. The CDR3 DNA sequence: TGTGCCAGCAGAGACCCTCGGGGGGAGACAGATACGCAGTATTTT. This encodes CASRDPRGETDTQYF.

The chain combines TRBV24-1 with TRBJ1-4, with 9 positions matching TRBD1. The CDR3 has 16 amino acids. In germline, CDR1 is KGHDR, CDR2 SFDVKD. Unmatched junction bases numbered 5, after V lost 2 bases and J lost 5 bases. CDR3 region: CATSDSGTGMNEKLFF. CDR3 bases: TGTGCCACCAGTGATTCAGGGACAGGGATGAATGAAAAACTGTTTTTT.

The chain recombines TRBV3-1 (or the pseudogene TRBV3-2) with TRBJ1-1; 8 bases agree with TRBD1. Germline values: CDR1 LGHDT, CDR2 YNNKEL (reference sequence). The CDR3 runs to 15 residues. With V trimmed by 4 bases and J by 6 bases, 10 bases remained unmatched. This CDR3 reads CASSPSSRGLAEAFF. CDR3 nucleotide sequence: TGTGCCAGCAGCCCAAGCTCCAGGGGGCTGGCTGAAGCTTTCTTT.

The CDR3 DNA sequence: TGTGCCATCACGCCGGACTTAAATGAAAAACTGTTTTTT. Translation gives CAITPDLNEKLFF. The chain is built from TRBV10-3 and TRBJ1-4; D not resolved. The V gene's germline CDR1 is ENHRY and CDR2 SYGVKD. This CDR3 is built from 13 residues. Between the trimmed V and J ends, which lost 7 bases and 5 bases, there was a span of 11 bases.

The chain employs TRBV9 and TRBJ2-3, with a tentative D call TRBD2 (5 bases). The CDR3 sequence is 16 residues long. Germline loops: CDR1 SGDLS, CDR2 YYNGEE. V shed 0 bases and J shed 0 bases, with 11 bases lying between them. In DNA, the CDR3 is TGTGCCAGCAGCGTAGGCGAGGACTCTAGCACAGATACGCAGTATTTT. Translation: CASSVGEDSSTDTQYF. Supplemented by reference TRBV9 and TRBJ2-3, the full variable domain reads DSGVTQTPKHLITATGQRVTLRCSPRSGDLSVYWYQQSLDQGLQFLIQYYNGEERAKGNILERFSAQQFPDLHSELNLSSLELGDSALYFCASSVGEDSSTDTQYFGPGTRLTVL.

The chain recombines TRBV7-2 with TRBJ2-4, with D perhaps TRBD1 (6 bases). V lost 4 bases and J 4 bases, leaving 11 bases between the germline ends. CDR1 is SGHTA, CDR2 FQGNSA, per germline. The CDR3 has 14 residues. CDR3 sequence: CASSSFGQKNIQYF. The CDR3 coding sequence is TGTGCCAGCAGCTCATTCGGACAGAAAAACATTCAGTACTTC.

This chain joins TRBV5-6 and TRBJ1-1, with a possible D match to TRBD1 (5 bases). V was shortened by 0 bases and J by 4 bases, with 19 bases between the two germline ends. Looked up from germline, CDR1 is SGHDT and CDR2 is YYEEEE. The CDR3 contains 17 residues. The DNA of the CDR3 is TGTGCCAGCAGCTTGGGGCCATCCATTCTAAGGGGCACTGAAGCTTTCTTT. Translation gives CASSLGPSILRGTEAFF. Full variable domain (remainder filled in from reference TRBV5-6 and TRBJ1-1): DAGVTQSPTHLIKTRGQQVTLRCSPKSGHDTVSWYQQALGQGPQFIFQYYEEEERQRGNFPDRFSGHQFPNYSSELNVNALLLGDSALYLCASSLGPSILRGTEAFFGQGTRLTVV.

V is TRBV9 and J is TRBJ1-3; D not certain. Germline assignment: CDR1 SGDLS and CDR2 YYNGEE. V lost 3 bases to trimming and J lost 0 bases, with 7 bases between them. The CDR3 spans 14 residues. CDR3 DNA sequence: TGTGCCAGCAGCGCCGAGCGCTCTGGAAACACCATATATTTT. Translated, it gives CASSAERSGNTIYF. The whole variable domain, remainder taken from reference TRBV9 and TRBJ1-3, is DSGVTQTPKHLITATGQRVTLRCSPRSGDLSVYWYQQSLDQGLQFLIQYYNGEERAKGNILERFSAQQFPDLHSELNLSSLELGDSALYFCASSAERSGNTIYFGEGSWLTVV.

The gene calls are TRBV9 and TRBJ2-1; D is unclear. Trimming removed 0 bases at V and 9 bases at J, with 7 bases between. CDR3 size: 12 residues. Germline V gene data show CDR1 as SGDLS and CDR2 as YYNGEE. The CDR3 DNA sequence: TGTGCCAGCAGCGTAGATTTGGCTGAGCAGTTCTTC. Translation: CASSVDLAEQFF.

This sequence joins TRBV12-5 and TRBJ2-6; possible D gene TRBD1, 6 bases. CDR3 length: 16 amino acids. The V gene lost 5 bases and the J gene lost 0 bases, with 11 bases spanning the gap. CDR1 is LGHNT, CDR2 FRNRAP, per germline. CDR3 region: CASGTGQPSGANVLTF. As DNA, the CDR3 is TGTGCTAGTGGTACAGGACAGCCCTCTGGGGCCAACGTCCTGACTTTC. Full variable domain (outside the CDR3, taken from reference TRBV12-5 and TRBJ2-6): DARVTQTPRHKVTEMGQEVTMRCQPILGHNTVFWYRQTMMQGLELLAYFRNRAPLDDSGMPKDRFSAEMPDATLATLKIQPSEPRDSAVYFCASGTGQPSGANVLTFGAGSRLTVL.

The rearrangement uses TRBV29-1 and TRBJ1-2, with a tentative D call TRBD1 (6 bases). Trimming pared 8 bases from V and 4 bases from J, leaving 14 bases between. This CDR3 contains 12 residues. Germline assignment: CDR1 SQVTM and CDR2 ANQGSEA. DNA of the CDR3: TGCAGCCTAAACAGGGCTCCCTATGGCTACACCTTC. This encodes CSLNRAPYGYTF. Full variable domain (missing parts from reference TRBV29-1 and TRBJ1-2): SAVISQKPSRDICQRGTSLTIQCQVDSQVTMMFWYRQQPGQSLTLIATANQGSEATYESGFVIDKFPISRPNLTFSTLTVSNMSPEDSSIYLCSLNRAPYGYTFGSGTRLTVV.

The chain uses TRBV9 and TRBJ1-1; 7 positions match TRBD1. V shed 6 bases, J shed 3 bases, and the junction held 8 bases outside the gene matches. Germline V gene data show CDR1 as SGDLS and CDR2 as YYNGEE. CDR3 length: 14 residues. CDR3 amino acids: CASTKGAPDTEAFF. In DNA, the CDR3 is TGTGCCAGCACGAAGGGGGCGCCGGACACTGAAGCTTTCTTT.

The V and J genes are TRBV12-5 and TRBJ1-5; D unresolved. Trimming shortened V by 6 bases and J by 2 bases, and 17 bases separated the two germline ends. Per the germline V gene, CDR1 is LGHNT and CDR2 is FRNRAP. CDR3 size: 16 residues. CDR3 in DNA: TGTGCTAGTGGCCCAGGCGGGTGGTCGGGCAATCAGCCCCAGCATTTT. Translated, it gives CASGPGGWSGNQPQHF.

The chain carries TRBV6-5 and TRBJ1-2; 7 bases align to TRBD1. The CDR3 extends over 13 amino acids. V shed 7 bases, J shed 4 bases, and the junction held 6 bases outside the gene matches. Germline values: CDR1 MNHEY, CDR2 SVGAGI. The CDR3 sequence: CASTEGQSYGYTF. In nucleotides, the CDR3 is TGTGCCAGCACCGAGGGACAGAGCTATGGCTACACCTTC.

The chain is built from TRBV6-5 and TRBJ1-2; perhaps TRBD1 as D (5 bases). The germline CDR1 and CDR2 sequences are MNHEY and SVGAGI. The CDR3 covers 14 residues. V lost 2 bases, J lost 6 bases, and 13 bases lay in between. DNA of the CDR3: TGTGCCAGCAGTTACCGTCAGGGAGGGAATGGCTACACCTTC. Encoded protein: CASSYRQGGNGYTF.